These T cell receptor beta chains were read from a single sample in a study of identical twins. TCRdb itself ran the 5' RACE reads through MiXCR, one entry per CDR3 protein. The table records 200,000 to 250,000 distinct CDR3 sequences, less than 8% of them present only once. Separately, the same data were catalogued under a study of yellow fever vaccine responses in identical twins.

The sample was memory (CD45RO+) T cells sorted from blood. These TCRs come from a woman younger than 35 in good health. Each CDR3 is given with its conserved first and last residue. D genes are given only for firm matches. Rows give clone size only sometimes, using once, few, many, or a class for an expanded clone.

TRBV15,few,TRBJ2-2,-,TGTGCCACCAGCAGCGGGGGCCAAGGTACCGGGGAGCTGTTTTTT,CATSSGGQGTGELFF
TRBV4-2,few,TRBJ2-7,-,TGTGCCAGCAGCCAGGGTGATGGGACGGCTTACGAGCAGTACTTC,CASSQGDGTAYEQYF
TRBV21-1,many,TRBJ2-1,-,TGTGCCAGCACCTCTAGCGGCGTCCACAATGAGCAGTTCTTC,CASTSSGVHNEQFF
TRBV27,many,TRBJ1-2,-,TGTGCCATCCAACCCTATGGCTACACCTTC,CAIQPYGYTF
TRBV20-1,-,TRBJ1-2,-,TGCAGAAACAATAACTATGGCTACACCTTC,CRNNNYGYTF
TRBV3-1,few,TRBJ2-5,TRBD1,TGTGCCAGCAGCCTACCCGGGACAGGGCAAGAGACCCAGTACTTC,CASSLPGTGQETQYF
TRBV4-1,few,TRBJ2-7,TRBD1,TGCGCCAGCAGCCACCCGGACAGGGGGTTCAACGAGCAGTACTTC,CASSHPDRGFNEQYF
TRBV30,once,TRBJ1-1,TRBD1,TGTGCCTGGAGGATACACGGACAGGGGGGCACTGAAGCTTTCTTT,CAWRIHGQGGTEAFF
TRBV27,-,TRBJ2-7,TRBD2,TGTGCCAGCAGTCCTAGCGGGGTCTACTACGAGCAGTACTTC,CASSPSGVYYEQYF
TRBV28,few,TRBJ2-2,-,TGTGCCAGCACTGTAATCTACGCCGGGGAGCTGTTTTTT,CASTVIYAGELFF
TRBV2,many,TRBJ1-5,-,TGTGCCAGCAGTGAATTTGGACGGAGAAGATTGAAACAGCCCCAGCATTTT,CASSEFGRRRLKQPQHF
TRBV7-3,few,TRBJ1-2,-,TGTGCCAGCAGCCCAACCCGGGACGGATATGGCTACACCTTC,CASSPTRDGYGYTF
TRBV7-2,many,TRBJ2-1,TRBD2,TGTGCCAGCAGCTGGACTAGCGGGAGGTACAATGAGCAGTTCTTC,CASSWTSGRYNEQFF
TRBV5-6,few,TRBJ2-3,TRBD1,TGTGCCAGCAGCGAGACAGGGGGTTGGACAGATACGCAGTATTTT,CASSETGGWTDTQYF
TRBV5-1,few,TRBJ2-7,-,TGCGCCAGCAGCTTGGAACAGGGATCCTACGAGCAGTACTTC,CASSLEQGSYEQYF
TRBV3-1,many,TRBJ2-7,-,TGTGCCAGCAGGTCGACGGAGGGGAACCGCGAGCAGTACTTC,CASRSTEGNREQYF
TRBV2,few,TRBJ1-6,-,TGTGCCAGCACCCTTCTGGCGTCAGATAATTCACCCCTCCACTTT,CASTLLASDNSPLHF
TRBV9,many,TRBJ2-3,-,TGTGCCAGCAGCCCGGGACTCAACACAGATACGCAGTATTTT,CASSPGLNTDTQYF
TRBV7-9,few,TRBJ2-3,-,TGTGCCAGCAGCTTAGATCTATCCCTTAGAAATACGCAGTATTTT,CASSLDLSLRNTQYF
TRBV4-3,many,TRBJ2-3,-,TGCGCCAGCAGCTACAGACTGAAGATGGCTAGTACCACAGATACGCAGTATTTT,CASSYRLKMASTTDTQYF
TRBV5-1,few,TRBJ2-1,TRBD2,TGCGCCAGCAGCTCCCGGGATCTCTGGGGGACTAGTCCCTACAATGAGCAGTTCTTC,CASSSRDLWGTSPYNEQFF
TRBV20-1,-,TRBJ2-1,TRBD2,TGCAGTGCAGGGACTAGCGGGAATGTTGCATCCTACAATGAGCAGTTCTTC,CSAGTSGNVASYNEQFF
TRBV30,-,TRBJ1-2,-,TGTGCCTGGAGGCGGGACACCAATGGCTACACCTTC,CAWRRDTNGYTF
TRBV5-1,many,TRBJ2-3,TRBD2,TGCGCCAGCAGCCCCGCTAGCGGGGGCACAGATACGCAGTATTTT,CASSPASGGTDTQYF
TRBV3-1,-,TRBJ2-5,TRBD1,TGTGCCAGCAGCCAAGATAGACAGGGGAGGGAGACCCAGTACTTC,CASSQDRQGRETQYF
TRBV6-5,-,TRBJ1-6,-,TGTGCCAGCAGTTACTCACAGGTCTTAGGTTCACCCCTCCACTTT,CASSYSQVLGSPLHF
TRBV6-5,-,TRBJ2-1,-,TGTGCCAGCGGTTTTGGGGGGTCGGGAACCCAGTTCTTC,CASGFGGSGTQFF
TRBV12-3/TRBV12-4,few,TRBJ2-4,-,TGTGCCAGCAGCGTAGGCAGGGCCAAAAACATTCAGTACTTC,CASSVGRAKNIQYF
TRBV27,many,TRBJ2-7,-,TGTGCCAGCACCAACGGCGAGCAGTACTTC,CASTNGEQYF
TRBV29-1,many,TRBJ2-3,-,TGCAGCGCCGAACGGGGAGCAGATACGCAGTATTTT,CSAERGADTQYF
TRBV20-1,-,TRBJ1-6,TRBD1,TGCAGTGCTAGCAGACCGGGACAGGGGTATTCACCCCTCCACTTT,CSASRPGQGYSPLHF